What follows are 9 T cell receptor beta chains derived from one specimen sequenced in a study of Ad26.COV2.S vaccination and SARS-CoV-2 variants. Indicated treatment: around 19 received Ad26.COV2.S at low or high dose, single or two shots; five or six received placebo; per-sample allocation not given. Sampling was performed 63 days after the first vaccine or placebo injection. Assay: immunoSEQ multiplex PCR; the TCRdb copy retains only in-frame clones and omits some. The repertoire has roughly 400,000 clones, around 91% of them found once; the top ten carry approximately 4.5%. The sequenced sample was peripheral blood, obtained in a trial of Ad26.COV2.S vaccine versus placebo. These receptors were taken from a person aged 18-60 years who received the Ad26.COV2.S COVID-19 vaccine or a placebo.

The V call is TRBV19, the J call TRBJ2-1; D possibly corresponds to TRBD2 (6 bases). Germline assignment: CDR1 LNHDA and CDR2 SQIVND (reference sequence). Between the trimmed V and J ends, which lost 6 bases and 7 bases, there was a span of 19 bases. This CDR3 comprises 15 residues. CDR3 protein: CASSLTGTRGNEQFF. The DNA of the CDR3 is TGTGCCAGTAGCCTCACCGGGACCCGGGGGAATGAGCAGTTCTTC.

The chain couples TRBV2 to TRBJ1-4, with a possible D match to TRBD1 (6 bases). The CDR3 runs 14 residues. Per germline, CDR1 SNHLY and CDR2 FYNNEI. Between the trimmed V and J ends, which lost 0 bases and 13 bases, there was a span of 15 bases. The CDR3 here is CASSEALRGAGLFF. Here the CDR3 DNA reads TGTGCCAGCAGTGAAGCGCTGCGGGGGGCAGGACTGTTTTTT.

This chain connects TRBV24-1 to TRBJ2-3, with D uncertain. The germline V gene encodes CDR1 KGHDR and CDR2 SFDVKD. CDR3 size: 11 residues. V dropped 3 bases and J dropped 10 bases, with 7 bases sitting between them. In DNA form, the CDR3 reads TGTGCCACCAGTGATCACCTATCGCAGTATTTT. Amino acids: CATSDHLSQYF.

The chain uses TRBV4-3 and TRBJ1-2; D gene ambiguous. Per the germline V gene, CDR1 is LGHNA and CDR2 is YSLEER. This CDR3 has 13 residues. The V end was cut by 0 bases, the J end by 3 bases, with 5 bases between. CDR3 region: CASSQDSDYGYTF. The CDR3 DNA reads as TGCGCCAGCAGCCAAGACTCAGACTATGGCTACACCTTC.

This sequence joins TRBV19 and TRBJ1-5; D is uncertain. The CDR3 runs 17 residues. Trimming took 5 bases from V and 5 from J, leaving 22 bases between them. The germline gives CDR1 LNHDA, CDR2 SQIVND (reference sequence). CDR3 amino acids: CASSPSPVAVDDQPQHF. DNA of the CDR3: TGTGCCAGTAGTCCTTCCCCCGTCGCGGTGGACGATCAGCCCCAGCATTTT.

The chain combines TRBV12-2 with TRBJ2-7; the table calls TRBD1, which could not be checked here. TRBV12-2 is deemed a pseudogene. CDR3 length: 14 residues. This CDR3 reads CASRLEGQENEQYF. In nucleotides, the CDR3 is TGTGCAAGTCGCTTAGAAGGACAGGAAAACGAGCAGTACTTC.

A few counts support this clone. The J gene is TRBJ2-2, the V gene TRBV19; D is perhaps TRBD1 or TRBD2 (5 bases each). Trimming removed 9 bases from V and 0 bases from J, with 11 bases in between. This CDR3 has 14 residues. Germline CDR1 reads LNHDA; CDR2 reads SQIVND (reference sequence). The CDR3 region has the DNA TGTGCCAGGGTTGGGGACCCGAACACCGGGGAGCTGTTTTTT. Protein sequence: CARVGDPNTGELFF.

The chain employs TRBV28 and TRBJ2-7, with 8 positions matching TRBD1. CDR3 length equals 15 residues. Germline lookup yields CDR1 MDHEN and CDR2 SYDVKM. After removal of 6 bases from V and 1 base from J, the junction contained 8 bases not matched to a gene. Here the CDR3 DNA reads TGTGCCAGCAGCCTAGGGGGGACAGGATCCTACGAGCAGTACTTC. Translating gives CASSLGGTGSYEQYF.

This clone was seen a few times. The CDR3: CASSQVSQSMNTEAFF. The CDR3 region has the DNA TGCGCCAGCAGCCAAGTAAGCCAGAGCATGAACACTGAAGCTTTCTTT. This chain joins TRBV4-1 and TRBJ1-1; D is ambiguous. V lost 1 base and J 0 bases, leaving 12 bases between the germline ends. The CDR3 is 16 residues long. Germline lookup yields CDR1 MGHRA and CDR2 YSYEKL.